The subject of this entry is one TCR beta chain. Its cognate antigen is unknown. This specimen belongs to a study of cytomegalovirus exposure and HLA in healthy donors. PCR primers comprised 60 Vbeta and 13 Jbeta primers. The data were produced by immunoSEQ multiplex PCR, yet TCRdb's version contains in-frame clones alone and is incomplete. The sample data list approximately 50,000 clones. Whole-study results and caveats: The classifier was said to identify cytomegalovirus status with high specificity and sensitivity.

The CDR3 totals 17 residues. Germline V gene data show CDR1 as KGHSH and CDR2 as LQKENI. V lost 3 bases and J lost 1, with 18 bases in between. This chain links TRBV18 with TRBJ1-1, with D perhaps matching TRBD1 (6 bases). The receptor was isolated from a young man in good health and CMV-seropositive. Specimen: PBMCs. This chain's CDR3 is CASSPLQRTGPNTEAFF. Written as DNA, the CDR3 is TGTGCCAGCTCACCCCTCCAGCGCACAGGGCCGAACACTGAAGCTTTCTTT.